The clone carrying this TCR beta chain has ten or more counts. CDR1 and CDR2 from the germline V gene are SGHRS and YFSETQ. The ends lost 4 bases at V and 1 base at J; junction bases unmatched: 14. This CDR3 contains 18 residues. The run depth of the assay was deep. Original handling: Junction-only immunoSEQ sequences carried no quality scores, so filtering differed. The data were produced by immunoSEQ multiplex PCR, yet TCRdb's version contains in-frame clones alone and is incomplete. The V and J calls and clone size come from that table; D and trimming were worked out from the DNA. The data contain about 480,000 clones, around 79% of them singletons. These data originate in a study of shared clonotypes between healthy human individuals. Donors comprised only Caucasian adults living in Nashville, Tennessee.

This chain joins TRBV5-1 and TRBJ1-3; 7 bases are a match to TRBD1. Sequencing was done on a sample of PBMCs. The TCR originated in a woman in her thirties or forties in good health. Some clones in this sample may be carry-over from other donors' samples. The CDR3 DNA reads TGCGCCAGCAGCCCGACAGGGCTAGCCGAGCTATCTGGAAACACCATATATTTT. It yields the protein CASSPTGLAELSGNTIYF.